These 31 T cell receptor beta chains were all obtained from the same sample, sequenced in a study of T cell responses to AZD1222 COVID-19 vaccine. Using immunoSEQ multiplex PCR, the repertoire was profiled, and TCRdb retains in-frame clones only, with some absent. Of roughly 110,000 clones detected, 91% appear once; the ten largest clones hold 4.5%. Sequences were derived from peripheral blood, sampled on day 0 of AZD1222 vaccination. The receptors originated from an adult in good health.

This chain links TRBV9 with TRBJ2-3; D could derive from TRBD1 or TRBD2 (6 bases each). This CDR3 spans 15 amino acids. V was cut by 0 bases and J by 1 base, with 9 bases left in between. Germline CDR1 reads SGDLS; CDR2 reads YYNGEE. The CDR3 region has the DNA TGTGCCAGCAGCGTAGATAGGGGGGGCACAGATACGCAGTATTTT. Amino acids: CASSVDRGGTDTQYF.

This sequence joins TRBV5-1 and TRBJ2-7; no reliable D call. The CDR3 totals 12 residues. From germline, CDR1 is SGHRS and CDR2 YFSETQ. Trimming took 0 bases from V and 5 from J, leaving 6 bases between them. The CDR3 region is CASSLGTHEQYF. In nucleotides, the CDR3 is TGCGCCAGCAGCTTGGGGACCCACGAGCAGTACTTC.

This sequence joins TRBV29-1 and TRBJ1-4; weak D call: TRBD1 (5 bases). CDR3 length equals 14 residues. V lost 4 bases and J 0 bases, leaving 9 bases between the germline ends. Germline V lookup: CDR1 SQVTM, CDR2 ANQGSEA. CDR3 protein: CSVVQDPTNEKLFF. DNA for the CDR3: TGCAGCGTTGTACAGGACCCAACTAATGAAAAACTGTTTTTT.

The V call is TRBV5-1, the J call TRBJ1-2; 12 bases match TRBD1. The ends lost 0 bases at V and 3 bases at J; junction bases unmatched: 6. In germline, CDR1 is SGHRS, CDR2 YFSETQ. CDR3 length equals 17 residues. The CDR3 DNA is TGCGCCAGCAGCTTGGCCGGGACAGGGGGCTCGTACTATGGCTACACCTTC. Translation gives CASSLAGTGGSYYGYTF.

This sequence joins TRBV27 and TRBJ1-1; a possible D gene is TRBD1 (5 bases). This CDR3 spans 15 amino acids. Germline-derived CDR1 and CDR2 are MNHEY and SMNVEV (reference sequence). Deletions cut 8 bases from V and 1 base from J, with 17 bases between. CDR3 nucleotide sequence: TGTGCCAGCTCGGCGTGGGGGGAGAGGAACACTGAAGCTTTCTTT. It codes for CASSAWGERNTEAFF.

The V gene is TRBV9, the J gene TRBJ1-2; no reliable D call. V lost 0 bases and J lost 0, with 6 bases in between. Germline V gene sequence: CDR1 SGDLS, CDR2 YYNGEE. The length of the CDR3 is 14 residues. CDR3 bases: TGTGCCAGCAGCGTAGGTAGAACTAACTATGGCTACACCTTC. Its protein product is CASSVGRTNYGYTF.

The CDR3: CASSGGREASYGYTF. CDR3 bases: TGTGCCAGCTCCGGCGGCAGGGAAGCTAGCTATGGCTACACCTTC. The chain combines TRBV6-5 with TRBJ1-2; TRBD1 might be the D (5 bases). There are 15 residues in the CDR3. V was trimmed by 8 bases and J by 4 bases, leaving 20 bases between them. In germline, CDR1 is MNHEY, CDR2 SVGAGI.

This chain connects TRBV4-3 to TRBJ2-2, with TRBD1 as a possible D gene (5 bases). This CDR3 comprises 16 residues. Looked up from germline, CDR1 is LGHNA and CDR2 is YSLEER. The V gene lost 0 bases and the J gene lost 6 bases, with 14 bases spanning the gap. CDR3 bases: TGCGCCAGCAGCCAAGATTTGGGCAGGGCGGCCGGGGAGCTGTTTTTT. This gives the protein CASSQDLGRAAGELFF.

The chain recombines TRBV29-1 with TRBJ1-2; 8 bases are a match to TRBD1. V was clipped by 0 bases and J by 4 bases; unmatched bases: 13. Germline V lookup: CDR1 SQVTM, CDR2 ANQGSEA. This CDR3 region has 17 residues. The CDR3 nucleotides read TGCAGCGTTGAAGATTTGGACAGGGTGGTTATTCGCTATGGCTACACCTTC. Translating it yields CSVEDLDRVVIRYGYTF.

The chain recombines TRBV27 with TRBJ2-2; D not certain. Trimming removed 3 bases from V and 6 bases from J, with 2 bases in between. Germline values: CDR1 MNHEY, CDR2 SMNVEV (reference sequence). The CDR3 is 11 amino acids. The CDR3 region has the DNA TGTGCCAGCAGTTTGGCCGGGGAGCTGTTTTTT. Protein product: CASSLAGELFF.

This clone was seen only once. The V gene is TRBV19, the J gene TRBJ1-2, with 7 positions matching TRBD1. The CDR3 totals 15 residues. With V trimmed by 0 bases and J by 5 bases, 6 bases remained unmatched. Germline V gene lookup returns CDR1 LNHDA and CDR2 SQIVND (reference sequence). CDR3 bases: TGTGCCAGTAGTATAGATCTCGACAGGGAGTATGGCTACACCTTC. Translating gives CASSIDLDREYGYTF.

The J gene is TRBJ2-7, the V gene TRBV6-6, with D possibly being TRBD1 (6 bases). V lost 0 bases and J 2 bases, leaving 8 bases between the germline ends. Germline assignment: CDR1 MNHNY and CDR2 SVGAGI (reference sequence). This CDR3 region has 14 residues. The DNA of the CDR3 is TGTGCCAGCAGTTACTCAGAGGGGGCCTACGAGCAGTACTTC. Translated, it gives CASSYSEGAYEQYF.

This chain joins TRBV28 and TRBJ1-2, with D tentatively TRBD1 (6 bases). Trimming took 2 bases from V and 4 from J, leaving 14 bases between them. The CDR3 loop spans 15 amino acids. CDR1 and CDR2 from the germline V gene are MDHEN and SYDVKM. DNA for the CDR3: TGTGCCAGCAGTTTAAGTAGGGGGGGTGGCTATGGCTACACCTTC. Protein product: CASSLSRGGGYGYTF.

The chain uses TRBV6-5 and TRBJ1-1; 9 bases fit TRBD1. Germline V gene lookup returns CDR1 MNHEY and CDR2 SVGAGI. J lost 6 bases, V lost 5 bases, and 10 bases had no gene match. The CDR3 extends over 15 amino acids. As DNA, the CDR3 is TGTGCCAGCAGTACCCGGGACAGGGTTCGTCCTGAAGCTTTCTTT. Amino acids: CASSTRDRVRPEAFF.

The chain uses TRBV7-9 and TRBJ2-1; TRBD1 is a possible D gene (5 bases). CDR3 length equals 15 residues. Trimming took 3 bases from V and 8 from J, leaving 17 bases between them. Germline lookup yields CDR1 SEHNR and CDR2 FQNEAQ (reference sequence). CDR3 nucleotides: TGTGCCAGCAGCTTCGGGCGCATGGCAGGGCATGAGCAGTTCTTC. The encoded protein is CASSFGRMAGHEQFF.

The J gene is TRBJ1-2, the V gene TRBV5-6; TRBD1 matches at 12 bases. J gave up 5 bases and V 3 bases, and 5 bases lay outside the gene matches. CDR3 length: 15 residues. In germline, CDR1 is SGHDT, CDR2 YYEEEE. As DNA, the CDR3 is TGTGCCAGCAGCTCCGGGACAGGGGGCAGGTATGGCTACACCTTC. This gives the protein CASSSGTGGRYGYTF.

J is TRBJ1-6 and V is TRBV14; 8 bases fit TRBD1. V gave up 4 bases and J gave up 11 bases; unmatched junction bases: 10. The CDR3 contains 15 residues. Germline CDR1 and CDR2: SGHDN and FVKESK. The chain's CDR3 is CASSRGQGQSPPLHF. Here the CDR3 DNA reads TGTGCCAGCAGCCGCGGACAGGGTCAGTCGCCACCCCTCCACTTT.

The V call is TRBV19, the J call TRBJ1-1, with TRBD1 identical over 10 bases. The V gene's germline CDR1 is LNHDA and CDR2 SQIVND (reference sequence). This CDR3 has 17 amino acids. Unmatched junction bases numbered 9, after V lost 4 bases and J lost 1 base. The DNA for the CDR3 is TGTGCCAGTAGTACCTCCGGGACAGGGGCACCGAACACTGAAGCTTTCTTT. As protein: CASSTSGTGAPNTEAFF.

The chain links TRBV7-2 to TRBJ1-2; D is undetermined. Trimming took 1 base from V and 7 from J, leaving 16 bases between them. Germline V gene lookup returns CDR1 SGHTA and CDR2 FQGNSA. The CDR3 has 15 residues. In DNA form, the CDR3 reads TGTGCCAGCAGCTTAGGGGTTTGGAGGGATCCTGGCTACACCTTC. Protein sequence: CASSLGVWRDPGYTF.

J is TRBJ1-4 and V is TRBV29-1, with D possibly being TRBD1 (5 bases). V shed 6 bases and J shed 4 bases, with 12 bases lying between them. The CDR3 covers 13 residues. CDR1 is SQVTM and CDR2 is ANQGSEA in the germline V gene. Written as DNA, the CDR3 is TGCAGCGTCCTCCGGGACTTTAATGAAAAACTGTTTTTT. Translating it yields CSVLRDFNEKLFF.

As to this clone: Other DNA sequences within the sample encode an identical CDR3. The CDR3 region has the DNA TGTGCCAGCAGCCTTCTGAACGAGCAGTACTTC. This sequence encodes CASSLLNEQYF. The chain carries TRBV7-2 and TRBJ2-7; D uncertain. The CDR3 contains 11 residues. Germline CDR1 and CDR2: SGHTA and FQGNSA. Trimming cost V 5 bases and J 5 bases, with 7 bases left between them.

Here the CDR3 reads CASSVGGTGVTYEQYF. The CDR3 bases are TGTGCCAGCAGCGTAGGTGGGACAGGGGTTACATACGAGCAGTACTTC. J is TRBJ2-7 and V is TRBV9, with 10 bases that match TRBD1. This CDR3 is 16 amino acids long. CDR1 and CDR2 from the germline V gene are SGDLS and YYNGEE. V was pared by 0 bases and J by 4 bases, with 7 bases of the junction left unmatched.

This rearrangement joins TRBV7-9 to TRBJ2-1; 9 bases line up with TRBD1. This CDR3 has 14 residues. Unmatched junction bases numbered 4, after V lost 1 base and J lost 9 bases. Germline CDR1 SEHNR, CDR2 FQNEAQ (reference sequence). The CDR3 protein is CASSLGGTGSEQFF. The CDR3 DNA reads as TGTGCCAGCAGCTTAGGGGGGACAGGGTCTGAGCAGTTCTTC.

The chain is built from TRBV27 and TRBJ1-3; D is unclear. The germline V gene encodes CDR1 MNHEY and CDR2 SMNVEV (reference sequence). The CDR3 spans 14 residues. Deletions cut 3 bases from V and 2 bases from J, with 8 bases between. The CDR3 sequence is CASSFPGAGNTIYF. CDR3 bases: TGTGCCAGCAGTTTCCCGGGAGCTGGAAACACCATATATTTT.

This chain connects TRBV19 to TRBJ2-3, with 7 bases matching TRBD2. Germline values: CDR1 LNHDA, CDR2 SQIVND (reference sequence). The junction had 10 bases not matched to a gene; V was cut back by 4 bases and J by 3 bases. This CDR3 has 16 residues. The CDR3: CASSSPGGGSTDTQYF. CDR3 bases: TGTGCCAGTAGTAGCCCTGGGGGGGGTTCTACAGATACGCAGTATTTT.

This clone showed up just once. The rearrangement links TRBV12-5 to TRBJ1-3; unclear D gene. The V gene lost 5 bases and the J gene lost 0 bases, with 14 bases spanning the gap. CDR3 length: 16 residues. Germline V gene lookup returns CDR1 LGHNT and CDR2 FRNRAP. CDR3: CASGLKAGSSGNTIYF. CDR3 coding DNA: TGTGCTAGTGGTCTTAAAGCGGGGAGCTCTGGAAACACCATATATTTT.

The V call is TRBV9, the J call TRBJ2-7, with D uncertain. Deletions cut 3 bases from V and 5 bases from J, with 9 bases between. The CDR3 consists of 12 residues. In germline, CDR1 is SGDLS, CDR2 YYNGEE. The CDR3 DNA sequence: TGTGCCAGCAGCGCACAAAAAAACGAGCAGTACTTC. It is translated as CASSAQKNEQYF. The full variable domain, its missing parts supplied by reference TRBV9 and TRBJ2-7, is DSGVTQTPKHLITATGQRVTLRCSPRSGDLSVYWYQQSLDQGLQFLIQYYNGEERAKGNILERFSAQQFPDLHSELNLSSLELGDSALYFCASSAQKNEQYFGPGTRLTVT.

The J gene is TRBJ1-3, the V gene TRBV6-6; 8 nucleotides match TRBD1. The V gene's germline CDR1 is MNHNY and CDR2 SVGAGI (reference sequence). CDR3 size: 15 residues. Trimming took 4 bases from V and 4 from J; bases not matched to a gene: 6. The CDR3 region has the DNA TGTGCCAGCAGTTTATTGACAGGGGTCGGAAACACCATATATTTT. It encodes CASSLLTGVGNTIYF.

The chain is built from TRBV5-6 and TRBJ1-6, with D possibly being TRBD1 (5 bases). V was shortened by 1 base and J by 6 bases, with 8 bases between the two germline ends. The CDR3 loop spans 14 amino acids. Looked up from germline, CDR1 is SGHDT and CDR2 is YYEEEE. CDR3 bases: TGTGCCAGCAGCTTGTTTCAGGGTAATTCACCCCTCCACTTT. Protein: CASSLFQGNSPLHF.

The chain has TRBV12-3 or TRBV12-4 and TRBJ1-3; D ambiguous. The CDR3 totals 13 residues. V lost 5 bases and J lost 6, with 11 bases in between. The CDR3, as DNA: TGTGCCAGCAGTGCGAGAAAACTAAACACCATATATTTT. Amino acids: CASSARKLNTIYF.

V is TRBV7-2 and J is TRBJ1-2, with D unclear. CDR1 is SGHTA, CDR2 FQGNSA, per germline. This CDR3 has 14 residues. V lost 5 bases to trimming and J lost 3 bases, with 13 bases between them. CDR3 residues: CASSPSTADYGYTF. The DNA of the CDR3 is TGTGCCAGCAGCCCTAGTACAGCGGACTATGGCTACACCTTC.